Below are 12 T cell receptor beta chains sequenced from a single sample in a study of T cells expressing NK-cell markers. TCRdb re-called the 5' RACE reads; every CDR3 protein appears as one record, without DNA. This listing includes about 150,000 distinct CDR3 sequences. The sample comprised blood T cells: a sorted CD56 or NKG2C T cell subset, CD4+ or CD8+ T cells, or bulk PBMC T cells (not recorded which). The receptors originated from a woman aged 45 to 65 in good health.

This sequence joins TRBV6-2 or TRBV6-3 and TRBJ1-5. The CDR3 covers 12 residues. The V gene's germline CDR1 is MNHEY and CDR2 SVGEGT. This chain's CDR3 is CASGGETQPQHF.

The rearrangement links TRBV10-3 to TRBJ2-1; TCRdb calls TRBD2, which cannot be checked without DNA. CDR3 length: 14 amino acids. The germline V gene has CDR1 ENHRY and CDR2 SYGVKD. This CDR3 reads CATLTSRSFNEQFF.

The chain carries TRBV7-9 and TRBJ1-5. From germline, CDR1 is SEHNR and CDR2 FQNEAQ (reference sequence). The CDR3 has 14 amino acids. This CDR3 is CASSNELGREPQHF.

The rearrangement links TRBV6-1 to TRBJ2-7; TCRdb indicates TRBD2, and absent DNA this call remains unverified. The CDR3 sequence is 14 residues long. Germline CDR1 MNHNS, CDR2 SASEGT. The CDR3 loop is CASSVGLASYEQYF.

The V gene is TRBV7-3, the J gene TRBJ2-1; the TCRdb D gene call, TRBD1, has no DNA to confirm it. The CDR3 spans 14 residues. Germline V gives CDR1 SGHTA, CDR2 FQGTGA. This CDR3 reads CASSLIGTWNEQFF.

The chain couples TRBV5-1 to TRBJ1-1; TCRdb selects TRBD1, and the lack of DNA leaves this call unchecked. The CDR3 length is 16 residues. Per the germline V gene, CDR1 is SGHRS and CDR2 is YFSETQ. CDR3: CASSGWDLNMNTEAFF.

The chain uses TRBV13 and TRBJ2-7; TCRdb's D gene call, TRBD2, goes unchecked for lack of DNA. Germline loops: CDR1 PRHDT, CDR2 FYEKMQ (reference sequence). The CDR3 has 15 amino acids. The CDR3 protein is CASSLGGTSLLEQYF. The full variable domain, completed using reference TRBV13 and TRBJ2-7, is AAGVIQSPRHLIKEKRETATLKCYPIPRHDTVYWYQQGPGQDPQFLISFYEKMQSDKGSIPDRFSAQQFSDYHSELNMSSLELGDSALYFCASSLGGTSLLEQYFGPGTRLTVT.

The V call is TRBV19, the J call TRBJ1-1; TCRdb proposes TRBD1, but this gene call is untestable without DNA. CDR1 and CDR2 from the germline V gene are LNHDA and SQIVND (reference sequence). The CDR3 spans 13 residues. The CDR3 protein is CASRWALNTEAFF.

This chain connects TRBV20-1 to TRBJ1-3. The germline V gene encodes CDR1 DFQATT and CDR2 SNEGSKA (reference sequence). The CDR3 length is 13 residues. CDR3 amino acids: CSAKASTRNTIYF.

V is TRBV29-1 and J is TRBJ1-1; the D call of TRBD1 rests on TCRdb alone, since no DNA is present to check it. The length of the CDR3 is 13 residues. Germline CDR1 reads SQVTM; CDR2 reads ANQGSEA. The CDR3 is CSVVSGGPTEAFF.

This CDR3 is CATSRDLGRSQPQHF. The V gene is TRBV15, the J gene TRBJ1-5; TCRdb designates TRBD1, a call that cannot be tested without DNA. The CDR3 sequence is 15 residues long. Germline values: CDR1 LNHNV, CDR2 YYDKDF (reference sequence).

This sequence joins TRBV27 and TRBJ2-1. Germline-derived CDR1 and CDR2 are MNHEY and SMNVEV (reference sequence). This CDR3 has 15 residues. This chain's CDR3 is CASSLMVDSYNEQFF.